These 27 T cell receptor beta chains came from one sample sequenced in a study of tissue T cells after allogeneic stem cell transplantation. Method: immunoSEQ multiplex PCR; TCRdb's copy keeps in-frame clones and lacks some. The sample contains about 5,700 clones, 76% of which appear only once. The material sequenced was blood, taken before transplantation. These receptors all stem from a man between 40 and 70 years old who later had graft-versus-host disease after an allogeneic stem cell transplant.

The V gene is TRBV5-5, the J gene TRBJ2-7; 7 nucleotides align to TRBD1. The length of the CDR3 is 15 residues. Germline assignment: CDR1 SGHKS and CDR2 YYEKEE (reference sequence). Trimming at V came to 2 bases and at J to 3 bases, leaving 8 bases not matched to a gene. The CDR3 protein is CASSFGTVPIYEQYF. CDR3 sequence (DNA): TGTGCCAGCAGCTTCGGGACAGTCCCTATCTACGAGCAGTACTTC.

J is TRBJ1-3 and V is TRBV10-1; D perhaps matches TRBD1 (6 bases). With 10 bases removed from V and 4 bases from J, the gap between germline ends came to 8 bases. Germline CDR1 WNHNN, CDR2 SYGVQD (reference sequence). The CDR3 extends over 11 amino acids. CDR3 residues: CATGQGNTIYF. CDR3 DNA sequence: TGCGCCACGGGACAAGGAAACACCATATATTTT.

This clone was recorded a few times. DNA for the CDR3: TGTGCCAGCAGTGTGACAGGGGACCCCCTTGGTTCACCCCTCCACTTT. Amino acid sequence: CASSVTGDPLGSPLHF. This chain links TRBV6-4 with TRBJ1-6, with TRBD1 matching 8 bases. Germline CDR1 MRHNA, CDR2 SNTAGT. J was trimmed by 9 bases and V by 4 bases; bases with no gene match: 11. The CDR3 extends over 16 amino acids.

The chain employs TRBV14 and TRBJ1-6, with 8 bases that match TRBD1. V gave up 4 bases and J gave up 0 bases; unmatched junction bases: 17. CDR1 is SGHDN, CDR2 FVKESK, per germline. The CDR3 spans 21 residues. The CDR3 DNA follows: TGTGCCAGCAGCCTTCGGTTTCCGGACAGGGCATCTAGCTCCTATAATTCACCCCTCCACTTT. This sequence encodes CASSLRFPDRASSSYNSPLHF.

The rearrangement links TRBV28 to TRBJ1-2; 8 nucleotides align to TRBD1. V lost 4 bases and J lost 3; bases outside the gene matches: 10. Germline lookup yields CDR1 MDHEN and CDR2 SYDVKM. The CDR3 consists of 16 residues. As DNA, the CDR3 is TGTGCCAGCAGTTCCCCTGGACAGGGTATTGACTATGGCTACACCTTC. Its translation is CASSSPGQGIDYGYTF.

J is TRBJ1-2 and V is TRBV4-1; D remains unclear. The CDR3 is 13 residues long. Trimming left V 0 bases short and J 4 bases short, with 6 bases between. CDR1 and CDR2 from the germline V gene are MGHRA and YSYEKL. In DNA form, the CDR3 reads TGCGCCAGCAGCCAAGAGCCAGTCTATGGCTACACCTTC. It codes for CASSQEPVYGYTF.

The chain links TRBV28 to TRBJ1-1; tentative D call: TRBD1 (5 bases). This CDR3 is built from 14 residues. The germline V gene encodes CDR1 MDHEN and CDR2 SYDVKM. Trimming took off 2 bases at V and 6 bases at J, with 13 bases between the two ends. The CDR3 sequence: CASSLGQGGAEAFF. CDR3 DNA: TGTGCCAGCAGTTTAGGGCAGGGAGGCGCTGAAGCTTTCTTT.

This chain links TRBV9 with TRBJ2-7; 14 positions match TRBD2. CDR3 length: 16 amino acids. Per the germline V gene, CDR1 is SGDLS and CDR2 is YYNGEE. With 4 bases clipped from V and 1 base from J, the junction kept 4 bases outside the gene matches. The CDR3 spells CASSIGLAGGSYEQYF. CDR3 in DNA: TGTGCCAGCAGCATAGGACTAGCGGGAGGTTCCTACGAGCAGTACTTC.

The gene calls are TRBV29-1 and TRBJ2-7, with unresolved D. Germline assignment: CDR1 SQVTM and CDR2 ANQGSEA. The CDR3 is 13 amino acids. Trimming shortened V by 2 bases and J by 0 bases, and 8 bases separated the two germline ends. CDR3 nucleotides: TGCAGCGTTGAATACTGGGACTCCTACGAGCAGTACTTC. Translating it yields CSVEYWDSYEQYF.

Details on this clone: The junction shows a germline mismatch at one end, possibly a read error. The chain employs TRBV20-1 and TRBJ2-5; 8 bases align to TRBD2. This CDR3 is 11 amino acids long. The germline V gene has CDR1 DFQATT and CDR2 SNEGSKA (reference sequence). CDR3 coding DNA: TGCAGTCTAAAGGGAGGAGCGGGAGTCCACTTC. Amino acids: CSLKGGAGVHF.

The CDR3 nucleotides are TGTGCCAGCAGTCCCATCCAGGGATCTCAGCCCCAGCATTTT. Residues: CASSPIQGSQPQHF. V gene TRBV28 combines with J gene TRBJ1-5; a possible D gene is TRBD1 (5 bases). Germline CDR1 is MDHEN and CDR2 is SYDVKM. CDR3 length: 14 residues. V was trimmed by 5 bases and J by 6 bases, leaving 14 bases between them.

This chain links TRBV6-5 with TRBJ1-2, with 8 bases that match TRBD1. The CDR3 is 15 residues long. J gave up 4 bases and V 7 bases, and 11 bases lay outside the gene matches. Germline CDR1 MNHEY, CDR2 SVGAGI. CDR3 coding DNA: TGTGCCAGCAAACCTAAGACAGGGGACTTCTATGGCTACACCTTC. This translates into CASKPKTGDFYGYTF.

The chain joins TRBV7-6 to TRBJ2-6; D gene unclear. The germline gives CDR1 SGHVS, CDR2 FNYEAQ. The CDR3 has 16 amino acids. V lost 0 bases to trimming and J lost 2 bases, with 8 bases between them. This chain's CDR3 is CASSLAGRAGANVLTF. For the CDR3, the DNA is TGTGCCAGCAGCTTAGCTGGGCGCGCTGGGGCCAACGTCCTGACTTTC.

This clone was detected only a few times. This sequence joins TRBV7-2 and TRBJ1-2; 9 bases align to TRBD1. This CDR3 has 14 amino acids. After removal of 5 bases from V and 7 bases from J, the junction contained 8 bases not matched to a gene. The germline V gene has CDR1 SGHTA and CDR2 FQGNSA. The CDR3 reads CASSPQGAGGGYTF. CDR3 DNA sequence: TGTGCCAGCAGCCCACAGGGGGCTGGGGGTGGCTACACCTTC.

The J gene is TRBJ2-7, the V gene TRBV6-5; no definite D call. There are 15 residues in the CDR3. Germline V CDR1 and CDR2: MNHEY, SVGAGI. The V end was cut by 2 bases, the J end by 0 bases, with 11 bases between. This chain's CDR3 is CASSYDSITSYEQYF. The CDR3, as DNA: TGTGCCAGCAGTTACGACTCAATCACCTCCTACGAGCAGTACTTC.

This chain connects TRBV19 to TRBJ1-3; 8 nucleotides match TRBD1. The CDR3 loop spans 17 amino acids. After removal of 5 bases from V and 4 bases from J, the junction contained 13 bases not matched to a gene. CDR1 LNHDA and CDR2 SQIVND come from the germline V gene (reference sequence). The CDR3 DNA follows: TGTGCCAGTAGTGACCTGTCGGGACAGGCCATGGGAAACACCATATATTTT. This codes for CASSDLSGQAMGNTIYF.

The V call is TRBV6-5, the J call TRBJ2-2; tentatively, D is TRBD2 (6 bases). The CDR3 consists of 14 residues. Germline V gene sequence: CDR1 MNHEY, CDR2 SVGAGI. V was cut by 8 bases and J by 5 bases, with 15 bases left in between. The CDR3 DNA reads TGTGCCAGCCGGAATTTTGGGGGGACCGGGGAGCTGTTTTTT. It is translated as CASRNFGGTGELFF.

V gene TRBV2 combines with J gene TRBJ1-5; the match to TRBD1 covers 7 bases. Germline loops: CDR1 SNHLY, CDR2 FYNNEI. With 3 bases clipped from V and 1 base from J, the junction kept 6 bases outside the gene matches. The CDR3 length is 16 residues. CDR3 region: CASSEAGGESNQPQHF. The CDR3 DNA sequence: TGTGCCAGCAGTGAGGCAGGGGGTGAAAGCAATCAGCCCCAGCATTTT.

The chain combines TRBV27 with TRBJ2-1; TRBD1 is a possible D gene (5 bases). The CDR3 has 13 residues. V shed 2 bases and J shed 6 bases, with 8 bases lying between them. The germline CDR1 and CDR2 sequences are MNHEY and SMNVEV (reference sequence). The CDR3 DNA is TGTGCCAGCAGTTTACAGGGTGGCAATGAGCAGTTCTTC. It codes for CASSLQGGNEQFF.

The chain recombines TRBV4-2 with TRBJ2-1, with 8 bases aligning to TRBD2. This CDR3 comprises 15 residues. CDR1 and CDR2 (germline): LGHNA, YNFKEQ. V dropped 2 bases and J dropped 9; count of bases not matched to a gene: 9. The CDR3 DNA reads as TGTGCCAGCAGCCAACCTGGGACTAGTTTTTCTGAGCAGTTCTTC. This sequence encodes CASSQPGTSFSEQFF.

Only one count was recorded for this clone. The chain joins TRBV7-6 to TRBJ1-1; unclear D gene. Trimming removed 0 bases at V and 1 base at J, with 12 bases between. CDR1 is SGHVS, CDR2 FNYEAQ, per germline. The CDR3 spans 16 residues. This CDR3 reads CASSLATSWTNTEAFF. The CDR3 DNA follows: TGTGCCAGCAGCTTAGCAACCAGCTGGACGAACACTGAAGCTTTCTTT.

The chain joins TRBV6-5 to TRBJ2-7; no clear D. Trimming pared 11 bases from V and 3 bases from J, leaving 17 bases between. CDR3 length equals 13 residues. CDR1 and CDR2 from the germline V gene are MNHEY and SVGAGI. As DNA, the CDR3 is TGTGCCGGCTCGGAAGGGCAGAGCTACGAGCAGTACTTC. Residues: CAGSEGQSYEQYF.

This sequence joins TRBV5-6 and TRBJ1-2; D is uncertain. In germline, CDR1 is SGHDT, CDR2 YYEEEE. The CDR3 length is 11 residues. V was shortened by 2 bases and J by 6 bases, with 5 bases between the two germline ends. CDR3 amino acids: CASSFYNGYTF. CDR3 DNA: TGTGCCAGCAGCTTCTATAATGGCTACACCTTC.

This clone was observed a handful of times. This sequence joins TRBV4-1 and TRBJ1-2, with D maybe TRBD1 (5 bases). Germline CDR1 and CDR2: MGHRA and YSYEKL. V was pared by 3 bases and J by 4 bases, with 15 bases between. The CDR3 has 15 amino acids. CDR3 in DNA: TGCGCCAGCAGCCAGGGGGGTACAGAGGGCTATGGCTACACCTTC. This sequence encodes CASSQGGTEGYGYTF.

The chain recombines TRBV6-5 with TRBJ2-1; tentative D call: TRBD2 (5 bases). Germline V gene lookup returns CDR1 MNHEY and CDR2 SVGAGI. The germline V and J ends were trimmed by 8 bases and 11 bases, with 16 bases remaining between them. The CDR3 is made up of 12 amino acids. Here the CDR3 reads CASRPSGSQQFF. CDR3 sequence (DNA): TGTGCCAGCCGGCCGAGCGGATCTCAGCAGTTCTTC.

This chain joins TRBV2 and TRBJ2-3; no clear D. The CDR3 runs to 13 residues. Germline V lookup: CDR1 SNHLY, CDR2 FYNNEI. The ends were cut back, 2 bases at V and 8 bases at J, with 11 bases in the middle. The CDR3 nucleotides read TGTGCCAGCAGTGAATTGACTTCGGCTACGCAGTATTTT. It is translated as CASSELTSATQYF. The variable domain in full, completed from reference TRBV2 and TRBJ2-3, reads EPEVTQTPSHQVTQMGQEVILRCVPISNHLYFYWYRQILGQKVEFLVSFYNNEISEKSEIFDDQFSVERPDGSNFTLKIRSTKLEDSAMYFCASSELTSATQYFGPGTRLTVL.

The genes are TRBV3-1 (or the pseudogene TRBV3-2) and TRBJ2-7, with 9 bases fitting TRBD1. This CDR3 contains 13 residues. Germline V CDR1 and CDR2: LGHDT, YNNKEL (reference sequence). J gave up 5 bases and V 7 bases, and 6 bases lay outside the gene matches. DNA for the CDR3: TGTGCCAGCAATATACAGGGGGCAGACGAGCAGTACTTC. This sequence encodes CASNIQGADEQYF.